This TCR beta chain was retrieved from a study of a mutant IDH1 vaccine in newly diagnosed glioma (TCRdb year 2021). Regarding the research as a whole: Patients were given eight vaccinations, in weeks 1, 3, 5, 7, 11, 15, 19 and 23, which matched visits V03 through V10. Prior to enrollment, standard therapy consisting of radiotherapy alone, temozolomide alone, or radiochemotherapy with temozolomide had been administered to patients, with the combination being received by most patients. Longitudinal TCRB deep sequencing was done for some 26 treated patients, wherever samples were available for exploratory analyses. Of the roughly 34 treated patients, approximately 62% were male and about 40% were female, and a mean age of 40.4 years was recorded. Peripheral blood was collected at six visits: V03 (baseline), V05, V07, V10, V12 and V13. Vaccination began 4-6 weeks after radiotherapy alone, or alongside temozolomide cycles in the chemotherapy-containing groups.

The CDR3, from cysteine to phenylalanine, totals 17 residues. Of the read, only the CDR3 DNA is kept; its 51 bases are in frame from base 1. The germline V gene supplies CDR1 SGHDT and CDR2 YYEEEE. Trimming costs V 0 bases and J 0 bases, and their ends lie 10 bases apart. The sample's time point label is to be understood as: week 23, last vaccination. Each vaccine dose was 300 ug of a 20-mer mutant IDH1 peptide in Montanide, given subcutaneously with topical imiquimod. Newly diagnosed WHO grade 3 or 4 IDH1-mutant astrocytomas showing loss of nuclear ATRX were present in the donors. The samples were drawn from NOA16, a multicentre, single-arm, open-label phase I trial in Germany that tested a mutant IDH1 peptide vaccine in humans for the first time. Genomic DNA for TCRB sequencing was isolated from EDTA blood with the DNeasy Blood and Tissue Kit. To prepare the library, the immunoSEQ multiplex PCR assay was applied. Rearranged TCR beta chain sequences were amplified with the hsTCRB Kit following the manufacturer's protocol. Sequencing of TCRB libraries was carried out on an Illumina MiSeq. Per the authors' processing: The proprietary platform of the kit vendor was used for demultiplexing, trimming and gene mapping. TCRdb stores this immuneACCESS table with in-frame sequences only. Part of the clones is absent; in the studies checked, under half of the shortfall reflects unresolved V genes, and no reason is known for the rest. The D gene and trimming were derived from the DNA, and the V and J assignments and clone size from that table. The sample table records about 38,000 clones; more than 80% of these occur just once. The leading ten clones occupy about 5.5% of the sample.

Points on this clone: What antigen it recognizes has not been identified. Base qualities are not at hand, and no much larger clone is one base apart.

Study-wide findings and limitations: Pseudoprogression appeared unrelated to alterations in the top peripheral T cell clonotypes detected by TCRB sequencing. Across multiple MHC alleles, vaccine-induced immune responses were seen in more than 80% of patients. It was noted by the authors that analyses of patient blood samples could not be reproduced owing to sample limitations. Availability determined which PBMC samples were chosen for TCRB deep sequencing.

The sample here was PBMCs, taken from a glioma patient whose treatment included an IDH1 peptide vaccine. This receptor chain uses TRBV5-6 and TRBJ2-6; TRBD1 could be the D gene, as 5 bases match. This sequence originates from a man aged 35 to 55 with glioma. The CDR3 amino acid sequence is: CASSLDRLSSGANVLTF. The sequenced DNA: TGTGCCAGCAGCTTGGACAGGCTCAGCTCTGGGGCCAACGTCCTGACTTTC.